This record looks at one T cell receptor beta chain sequence and its context. Its antigen is currently unknown. The CDR3 has 15 residues. The germline V gene has CDR1 SGHRS and CDR2 YFSETQ. V was cut by 3 bases and J by 2 bases, with 13 bases left in between. These data belong to a study of T cells after yellow fever vaccination. Points from the study as a whole: Few clonotypes appeared in both CD4 and CD8 compartments. The secondary response was weaker, and its peak arrived faster, on day 5 versus 15.

TCRdb re-called the 5' RACE reads through MiXCR, storing one row per CDR3 protein. The repertoire includes some 240,000 distinct CDR3 sequences, more than 3% of them detected once, and 3.2% sits in the top ten. The sequencing used CD4+ T cells sorted from PBMCs, collected 10 days after the yellow fever booster vaccination. This chain uses TRBV5-1 with TRBJ2-3; D may correspond to TRBD1 or TRBD2 (5 bases each). The clonotype originates from a man younger than 35 who received the YFV17D yellow fever vaccine. The CDR3 region is CASSSEGRTTDTQYF. CDR3 nucleotides: TGCGCCAGCAGCTCTGAGGGACGGACCACAGATACGCAGTATTTT.